The 22 T cell receptor beta chains presented below share a single source sample, sequenced in a study of T cell changes during pregnancy in multiple sclerosis. Here immunoSEQ multiplex PCR was the method, and the copy in TCRdb shows in-frame clones only, minus some. The table has about 97,000 clones, more than 90% seen once. Specimen: peripheral blood, collected in the second trimester of pregnancy. The origin of the receptors is a female donor with multiple sclerosis, enrolled in a pregnancy study.

This chain links TRBV5-1 with TRBJ2-3, with 7 bases lining up with TRBD2. With V trimmed by 4 bases and J by 2 bases, 7 bases remained unmatched. There are 15 residues in the CDR3. The germline CDR1 and CDR2 sequences are SGHRS and YFSETQ. As DNA, the CDR3 is TGCGCCAGCAGCATCTCTAGCGGTTCCACAGATACGCAGTATTTT. Translating gives CASSISSGSTDTQYF.

The gene calls are TRBV28 and TRBJ1-4, with D possibly being TRBD1 (5 bases). Germline V gives CDR1 MDHEN, CDR2 SYDVKM. This CDR3 region has 15 residues. V lost 4 bases, J lost 0 bases, and 9 bases lay in between. CDR3 amino acids: CASSYRQSTNEKLFF. CDR3 nucleotide sequence: TGTGCCAGCAGTTACCGACAGTCAACTAATGAAAAACTGTTTTTT.

The chain employs TRBV6-1 and TRBJ1-2, with D hard to call. V lost 2 bases and J lost 5, with 9 bases in between. CDR1 is MNHNS and CDR2 is SASEGT in the germline V gene. CDR3 length: 13 amino acids. CDR3: CASSEPLSYGYTF. CDR3 sequence (DNA): TGTGCCAGCAGTGAACCCCTCAGTTATGGCTACACCTTC.

The chain employs TRBV10-3 and TRBJ2-7, with 9 bases aligning to TRBD2. This CDR3 is built from 14 residues. With 4 bases clipped from V and 5 bases from J, the junction kept 6 bases outside the gene matches. CDR1 and CDR2 (germline): ENHRY, SYGVKD. The CDR3 protein is CAISVGLASNEQYF. The CDR3 DNA reads as TGTGCCATCAGTGTAGGACTAGCGAGCAACGAGCAGTACTTC.

J is TRBJ2-1 and V is TRBV19; TRBD2 aligns across 14 bases. Germline lookup yields CDR1 LNHDA and CDR2 SQIVND (reference sequence). The CDR3 covers 16 residues. After removal of 4 bases from V and 10 bases from J, the junction contained 9 bases not matched to a gene. CDR3 nucleotide sequence: TGTGCCAGTAGTACTCCTCCGGGACTAGCGGGAGTAGAGCAGTTCTTC. Encoded protein: CASSTPPGLAGVEQFF. The full variable domain, in which reference TRBV19 and TRBJ2-1 provide the parts outside the CDR3, is DGGITQSPKYLFRKEGQNVTLSCEQNLNHDAMYWYRQDPGQGLRLIYYSQIVNDFQKGDIAEGYSVSREKKESFPLTVTSAQKNPTAFYLCASSTPPGLAGVEQFFGPGTRLTVL.

V and J are TRBV19 and TRBJ1-1, with D possibly TRBD1 on 6 matching bases. Trimming pared 7 bases from V and 8 bases from J, leaving 11 bases between. CDR3 length: 11 residues. Germline V gives CDR1 LNHDA, CDR2 SQIVND (reference sequence). In DNA form, the CDR3 reads TGTGCCAGTATACACAGGGCAGAAGCTTTCTTT. This gives the protein CASIHRAEAFF.

The chain has TRBV5-6 and TRBJ2-2; TRBD2 might be the D (6 bases). The CDR3 runs 16 residues. The germline V gene encodes CDR1 SGHDT and CDR2 YYEEEE. V was cut by 0 bases and J by 0 bases, with 9 bases left in between. CDR3 residues: CASSLASGANTGELFF. For the CDR3, the DNA is TGTGCCAGCAGCTTGGCTTCGGGGGCGAACACCGGGGAGCTGTTTTTT.

The chain links TRBV27 to TRBJ2-1, with D perhaps TRBD2 (6 bases). The V end was cut by 2 bases, the J end by 1 base, with 15 bases between. CDR1 is MNHEY, CDR2 SMNVEV, per germline (reference sequence). The CDR3 is 17 residues long. The CDR3 region has the DNA TGTGCCAGCAGTTTACCCGATCGGGCGGGATCCTACAATGAGCAGTTCTTC. Translated: CASSLPDRAGSYNEQFF.

The CDR3 bases are TGTGCCAGCAGCTTGGCCACGCGGCAGCTCTCCTACAATGAGCAGTTCTTC. Its translation is CASSLATRQLSYNEQFF. The J gene is TRBJ2-1, the V gene TRBV5-4, with D unclear. V gave up 0 bases and J gave up 0 bases, with 13 bases separating them. This CDR3 contains 17 residues. Looked up from germline, CDR1 is SGHNT and CDR2 is YYREEE (reference sequence).

The chain joins TRBV19 to TRBJ1-5, with 8 bases matching TRBD1. The CDR3 contains 17 residues. In germline, CDR1 is LNHDA, CDR2 SQIVND (reference sequence). Trimming removed 3 bases from V and 2 bases from J; junction bases left unmatched: 9. For the CDR3, the DNA is TGTGCCAGTAGTATCGTGACAGGGGCTCTTGGCAATCAGCCCCAGCATTTT. Translating gives CASSIVTGALGNQPQHF.

This sequence joins TRBV21-1 and TRBJ2-7; TRBD1 is taken as the D call from the table, unchecked against the DNA. TRBV21-1 has pseudogene status. The length of the CDR3 is 18 residues. The CDR3 sequence is CASRDRVKTAGPSYEQYF. CDR3 nucleotides: TGTGCCAGCAGGGACAGGGTGAAGACGGCCGGACCATCCTACGAGCAGTACTTC.

This chain uses TRBV7-2 with TRBJ2-5, with TRBD1 matching 10 bases. This CDR3 spans 14 amino acids. The V gene's germline CDR1 is SGHTA and CDR2 FQGNSA. The J segment lost 4 bases and the V segment lost 4 bases, leaving 3 bases of the junction unmatched. The CDR3 spells CASSSGQGRETQYF. DNA of the CDR3: TGTGCCAGCAGCTCGGGACAGGGGCGAGAGACCCAGTACTTC.

The gene calls are TRBV19 and TRBJ1-1; possibly TRBD1 for D (6 bases). Germline CDR1 reads LNHDA; CDR2 reads SQIVND (reference sequence). The V end was cut by 8 bases, the J end by 6 bases, with 10 bases between. The CDR3 covers 11 residues. The CDR3 loop reads CASQNRAEAFF. Here the CDR3 DNA reads TGTGCCAGTCAAAACAGGGCTGAAGCTTTCTTT.

This chain connects TRBV30 to TRBJ2-1; weak D call: TRBD2 (5 bases). The CDR3 sequence is 11 residues long. Germline-derived CDR1 and CDR2 are GTSNPN and SVGIG (reference sequence). The CDR3 bases are TGTGCGGAGAGGGCCTACAATGAGCAGTTCTTC. Protein product: CAERAYNEQFF.

The rearrangement joins TRBV7-9 to TRBJ2-2, with D tentatively TRBD2 (5 bases). This CDR3 spans 13 amino acids. V lost 5 bases, J lost 6 bases, and 10 bases lay in between. The germline V gene has CDR1 SEHNR and CDR2 FQNEAQ (reference sequence). CDR3 sequence (DNA): TGTGCCAGCAGCCCGCGGGCCGCCGGGGAGCTGTTTTTT. Its protein product is CASSPRAAGELFF. Looking up the rest from reference TRBV7-9 and TRBJ2-2 gives the full variable domain: DTGVSQNPRHKITKRGQNVTFRCDPISEHNRLYWYRQTLGQGPEFLTYFQNEAQLEKSRLLSDRFSAERPKGSFSTLEIQRTEQGDSAMYLCASSPRAAGELFFGEGSRLTVL.

The genes are TRBV29-1 and TRBJ2-1, with 8 bases that match TRBD1. Germline-derived CDR1 and CDR2 are SQVTM and ANQGSEA. The CDR3 runs 13 residues. V shed 7 bases and J 9 bases; nucleotides not matched to a gene: 11. The CDR3 region has the DNA TGCAGCGACACCAGGGGGCCCTGGGGTGAGCAGTTCTTC. It encodes CSDTRGPWGEQFF.

Only one count was recorded for this clone. This rearrangement joins TRBV15 to TRBJ2-3; 10 nucleotides match TRBD2. Germline V CDR1 and CDR2: LNHNV, YYDKDF (reference sequence). The CDR3 has 17 residues. With 0 bases clipped from V and 3 bases from J, the junction kept 6 bases outside the gene matches. The CDR3 here is CATSRELAGLGTDTQYF. In DNA form, the CDR3 reads TGTGCCACCAGCAGAGAACTAGCGGGACTGGGGACAGATACGCAGTATTTT.

V and J are TRBV6-6 and TRBJ2-7, with D possibly TRBD1 on 5 matching bases. V lost 0 bases and J 1 base, leaving 10 bases between the germline ends. CDR3 length equals 15 residues. The V gene's germline CDR1 is MNHNY and CDR2 SVGAGI (reference sequence). DNA of the CDR3: TGTGCCAGCAGTTACTCGTGGCAGGGTTCCTACGAGCAGTACTTC. It yields the protein CASSYSWQGSYEQYF.

The chain employs TRBV9 and TRBJ2-3; D remains unclear. The V end was cut by 3 bases, the J end by 2 bases, with 7 bases between. Germline CDR1 is SGDLS and CDR2 is YYNGEE. The CDR3 is 13 amino acids. CDR3 region: CASSGALTDTQYF. In DNA, the CDR3 is TGTGCCAGCAGCGGGGCCCTCACAGATACGCAGTATTTT. Based on the CDR3 plus reference TRBV9 and TRBJ2-3, the full variable domain is DSGVTQTPKHLITATGQRVTLRCSPRSGDLSVYWYQQSLDQGLQFLIQYYNGEERAKGNILERFSAQQFPDLHSELNLSSLELGDSALYFCASSGALTDTQYFGPGTRLTVL.

This sequence joins TRBV10-3 and TRBJ1-3, with TRBD1 as a possible D gene (5 bases). Per the germline V gene, CDR1 is ENHRY and CDR2 is SYGVKD. Trimming removed 4 bases from V and 0 bases from J, with 16 bases in between. This CDR3 is 17 amino acids long. The CDR3 protein is CAISASRDRVSGNTIYF. CDR3 coding DNA: TGTGCCATCAGTGCCTCCCGCGACAGAGTCTCTGGAAACACCATATATTTT.

V usage is TRBV4-1 and J usage is TRBJ1-1; TRBD1 matches 7 bases. The CDR3 sequence is 17 residues long. The J segment lost 3 bases and the V segment lost 4 bases, leaving 14 bases of the junction unmatched. CDR1 MGHRA and CDR2 YSYEKL come from the germline V gene. This chain's CDR3 is CASSPKRRGRADTEAFF. The CDR3, as DNA: TGCGCCAGCAGCCCAAAGAGAAGGGGGCGCGCGGACACTGAAGCTTTCTTT.

This sequence joins TRBV11-2 and TRBJ2-3, with D possibly being TRBD1 (6 bases). The germline CDR1 and CDR2 sequences are SGHAT and FQNNGV. This CDR3 region has 15 residues. V gave up 5 bases and J gave up 0 bases, with 12 bases separating them. CDR3 amino acids: CASSLDRTSTDTQYF. CDR3 sequence (DNA): TGTGCCAGCAGCCTCGACAGGACGAGCACAGATACGCAGTATTTT.